A single sample is the source of the 32 T cell receptor beta chains below, sequenced in a study of blood T cell repertoires in COVID-19. TCRdb keeps only in-frame clones here, not all; method: immunoSEQ multiplex PCR. The table shows about 170,000 clones, with under 85% occurring only once. Input material: peripheral blood. The receptors come from a man aged 55 to 70 who had recovered from COVID-19.

This clone was seen only once. V is TRBV19 and J is TRBJ1-5; 8 nucleotides line up with TRBD1. V lost 3 bases and J lost 12; bases outside the gene matches: 4. Germline lookup yields CDR1 LNHDA and CDR2 SQIVND (reference sequence). CDR3 length equals 12 residues. The DNA for the CDR3 is TGTGCCAGTAGTATCTTGGACAGGGACCAGCATTTT. This sequence encodes CASSILDRDQHF.

The chain joins TRBV24-1 to TRBJ1-2, with D perhaps TRBD1 (6 bases). The CDR3 has 14 amino acids. The V gene lost 5 bases and the J gene lost 3 bases, with 12 bases spanning the gap. Germline V gene lookup returns CDR1 KGHDR and CDR2 SFDVKD. CDR3 sequence reads: CATSGDGQHYGYTF. As DNA, the CDR3 is TGTGCCACCAGTGGTGACGGACAGCACTATGGCTACACCTTC.

Regarding this clone: This CDR3 is also generated by other DNA sequences in the sample. DNA of the CDR3: TGTGCCAGCAGCTTCCGGGGGGGCTCAGATACGCAGTATTTT. Residues: CASSFRGGSDTQYF. The chain recombines TRBV5-4 with TRBJ2-3; 8 bases are a match to TRBD2. CDR3 length equals 14 residues. CDR1 and CDR2 from the germline V gene are SGHNT and YYREEE (reference sequence). Unmatched junction bases numbered 3, after V lost 2 bases and J lost 4 bases.

This clone occurred a few times. The chain couples TRBV7-9 to TRBJ2-1, with TRBD2 matching over 7 bases. Germline V gives CDR1 SEHNR, CDR2 FQNEAQ (reference sequence). The CDR3 has 15 amino acids. Unmatched junction bases numbered 12, after V lost 5 bases and J lost 8 bases. The chain's CDR3 is CASSPQGGEFDEQFF. CDR3 in DNA: TGTGCCAGCAGCCCCCAGGGAGGGGAGTTCGATGAGCAGTTCTTC.

The V call is TRBV6-5, the J call TRBJ2-1; D unresolved. Trimming took 1 base from V and 8 from J, leaving 9 bases between them. The CDR3 runs to 13 residues. Germline values: CDR1 MNHEY, CDR2 SVGAGI. CDR3 in DNA: TGTGCCAGCAGTTACTTGACAATCGATGAGCAGTTCTTC. Protein: CASSYLTIDEQFF.

This clone was counted between two and nine times. J is TRBJ1-1 and V is TRBV9; 7 nucleotides line up with TRBD1. The CDR3 is 14 residues long. Unmatched junction bases numbered 3, after V lost 4 bases and J lost 0 bases. Germline-derived CDR1 and CDR2 are SGDLS and YYNGEE. The CDR3 region has the DNA TGTGCCAGCAGCCAGACAGGGATGAACACTGAAGCTTTCTTT. Translation gives CASSQTGMNTEAFF.

The rearrangement links TRBV7-2 to TRBJ2-1, with 9 bases matching TRBD2. This CDR3 spans 15 amino acids. The V gene's germline CDR1 is SGHTA and CDR2 FQGNSA. V shed 5 bases, J shed 8 bases, and the junction held 10 bases outside the gene matches. In nucleotides, the CDR3 is TGTGCCAGCAGCAAAAGGGCTAGCGGGGCAGATGAGCAGTTCTTC. Encoded protein: CASSKRASGADEQFF.

This clone was picked up a small number of times. The chain recombines TRBV7-9 with TRBJ1-1; maybe TRBD1 (5 bases). The CDR3 length is 14 residues. The germline gives CDR1 SEHNR, CDR2 FQNEAQ (reference sequence). The V end lost 2 bases, the J end lost 6 bases, and 13 bases lay between the germline ends. CDR3 sequence: CASSLTGTMSEAFF. The CDR3, as DNA: TGTGCCAGCAGCTTAACAGGCACGATGTCTGAAGCTTTCTTT.

The CDR3 sequence is CAISERSTGAPDRGYTF. CDR3 bases: TGTGCCATCAGTGAGCGAAGCACAGGGGCCCCCGACCGTGGCTACACCTTC. The J gene is TRBJ1-2, the V gene TRBV10-3, with 7 bases aligning to TRBD1. Unmatched junction bases numbered 16, after V lost 2 bases and J lost 7 bases. CDR3 length: 17 amino acids. Germline values: CDR1 ENHRY, CDR2 SYGVKD.

Written as DNA, the CDR3 is TGTGCCAGCAGTTCCGGGTCCCCAGGCTACACCTTC. Translated: CASSSGSPGYTF. The rearrangement uses TRBV6-5 and TRBJ1-2; no clear D gene. The length of the CDR3 is 12 residues. From germline, CDR1 is MNHEY and CDR2 SVGAGI. Trimming left V 4 bases short and J 8 bases short, with 11 bases between.

The chain uses TRBV7-9 and TRBJ2-3; a weak D match, TRBD2 (6 bases). CDR3 size: 19 residues. In germline, CDR1 is SEHNR, CDR2 FQNEAQ (reference sequence). The V gene lost 5 bases and the J gene lost 5 bases, with 29 bases spanning the gap. The CDR3 sequence: CASSTVVGGALTSQDTQYF. The CDR3 nucleotides are TGTGCCAGCAGCACCGTGGTGGGCGGGGCACTCACCTCACAAGATACGCAGTATTTT.

The V and J genes are TRBV30 and TRBJ1-6; D is possibly TRBD1 (5 bases). Germline V gene lookup returns CDR1 GTSNPN and CDR2 SVGIG (reference sequence). CDR3 length: 16 residues. V was clipped by 1 base and J by 5 bases, with 15 bases between them. The CDR3 is CAWSDGGAFHNSPLHF. The CDR3 coding sequence is TGTGCCTGGAGTGATGGAGGGGCTTTCCATAATTCACCCCTCCACTTT.

This clone showed up just a few times. The J gene is TRBJ1-4, the V gene TRBV2; TRBD1 agrees at 7 bases. CDR1 and CDR2 from the germline V gene are SNHLY and FYNNEI. With 3 bases clipped from V and 0 bases from J, the junction kept 7 bases outside the gene matches. The CDR3 is 17 residues long. CDR3 sequence (DNA): TGTGCCAGCAGTGAGCCCGGGACAGTCTCAACTAATGAAAAACTGTTTTTT. It is translated as CASSEPGTVSTNEKLFF. Together with reference TRBV2 and TRBJ1-4, the CDR3 gives the full variable domain: EPEVTQTPSHQVTQMGQEVILRCVPISNHLYFYWYRQILGQKVEFLVSFYNNEISEKSEIFDDQFSVERPDGSNFTLKIRSTKLEDSAMYFCASSEPGTVSTNEKLFFGSGTQLSVL.

The chain combines TRBV12-3 or TRBV12-4 with TRBJ1-2; D gene unclear. CDR3 size: 12 residues. V was shortened by 6 bases and J by 3 bases, with 8 bases between the two germline ends. The CDR3 nucleotides read TGTGCCAGCAGCCCCGTTCACTATGGCTACACCTTC. It is translated as CASSPVHYGYTF.

The chain's CDR3 is CASSSGTEGNTEAFF. CDR3 DNA sequence: TGTGCCAGCAGTTCAGGGACAGAGGGGAACACTGAAGCTTTCTTT. The chain joins TRBV6-2 or TRBV6-3 to TRBJ1-1; TRBD1 matches 7 bases. Trimming cost V 4 bases and J 1 base; bases outside gene matches: 6. Looked up from germline, CDR1 is MNHEY and CDR2 is SVGEGT. This CDR3 contains 15 residues.

The chain carries TRBV6-4 and TRBJ2-1, with D uncertain. Germline V gives CDR1 MRHNA, CDR2 SNTAGT. This CDR3 spans 13 amino acids. V lost 3 bases and J lost 9, with 12 bases in between. This CDR3 is CASSELEGGEQFF. CDR3 sequence (DNA): TGTGCCAGCAGTGAATTGGAAGGCGGTGAGCAGTTCTTC.

This clone has a handful of counts. The chain joins TRBV7-9 to TRBJ2-7; 9 nucleotides match TRBD1. With V trimmed by 2 bases and J by 1 base, 6 bases remained unmatched. CDR3 length equals 16 residues. CDR1 and CDR2 from the germline V gene are SEHNR and FQNEAQ (reference sequence). CDR3 in DNA: TGTGCCAGCAGCTTAACGCGGACAGGGGAATCCTACGAGCAGTACTTC. This encodes CASSLTRTGESYEQYF.

The chain carries TRBV18 and TRBJ1-1; D gene ambiguous. This CDR3 is built from 15 residues. Germline values: CDR1 KGHSH, CDR2 LQKENI. V was cut by 3 bases and J by 1 base, with 12 bases left in between. The CDR3 DNA is TGTGCCAGCTCACCCAATCGGGTCCAGAACACTGAAGCTTTCTTT. Amino acids: CASSPNRVQNTEAFF.

The rearrangement joins TRBV5-4 to TRBJ2-5; 7 bases line up with TRBD1. The CDR3 length is 14 residues. The germline CDR1 and CDR2 sequences are SGHNT and YYREEE (reference sequence). Trimming cost V 2 bases and J 4 bases; bases outside gene matches: 5. As DNA, the CDR3 is TGTGCCAGCAGCTTATCGACAGGGAGAGAGACCCAGTACTTC. It encodes CASSLSTGRETQYF.

V usage is TRBV4-2 and J usage is TRBJ2-1, with a weak D call TRBD1 (5 bases). Trimming removed 3 bases from V and 8 bases from J, with 8 bases in between. Germline V gene sequence: CDR1 LGHNA, CDR2 YNFKEQ. The CDR3 totals 12 residues. The CDR3 sequence: CASSHQGYEQFF. In nucleotides, the CDR3 is TGTGCCAGCAGCCACCAGGGCTATGAGCAGTTCTTC.

This clone was counted once. The CDR3 region is CASSLARTSGDQETQYF. Here the CDR3 DNA reads TGTGCCAGCAGCTTGGCCCGGACTAGCGGGGACCAAGAGACCCAGTACTTC. The chain couples TRBV5-8 to TRBJ2-5; 12 bases line up with TRBD2. Germline CDR1 is SGHTS and CDR2 is YDEGEE. This CDR3 contains 17 residues. V was pared by 0 bases and J by 0 bases, with 3 bases of the junction left unmatched.

The chain joins TRBV5-1 to TRBJ2-2, with D possibly matching TRBD2 (5 bases). CDR3 size: 14 residues. The ends were cut back, 7 bases at V and 2 bases at J, with 12 bases in the middle. Germline CDR1 SGHRS, CDR2 YFSETQ. The CDR3 bases are TGCGCCAGCTGCGAGGGTGGAAACACCGGGGAGCTGTTTTTT. Translating it yields CASCEGGNTGELFF.

J is TRBJ2-1 and V is TRBV11-3, with D perhaps matching TRBD2 (5 bases). Germline CDR1 SGHNT, CDR2 YENEEA. The CDR3 contains 15 residues. Trimming took 6 bases from V and 9 from J, leaving 21 bases between them. CDR3 loop: CASSNYRTGPAEQFF. For the CDR3, the DNA is TGTGCCAGCAGTAATTACCGGACTGGACCGGCTGAGCAGTTCTTC.

This sequence joins TRBV24-1 and TRBJ2-5, with a possible D match to TRBD2 (6 bases). The CDR3 runs to 15 residues. V was clipped by 3 bases and J by 7 bases, with 17 bases between them. The V gene's germline CDR1 is KGHDR and CDR2 SFDVKD. The CDR3 loop reads CATSDEGGTPGTQYF. The CDR3 nucleotides read TGTGCCACCAGTGATGAAGGCGGGACCCCGGGGACCCAGTACTTC.

This chain joins TRBV29-1 and TRBJ2-1; 10 nucleotides align to TRBD2. V dropped 4 bases and J dropped 9; count of bases not matched to a gene: 6. This CDR3 has 13 residues. Germline CDR1 SQVTM, CDR2 ANQGSEA. The CDR3 here is CSVVPAGGGEQFF. The CDR3 DNA reads as TGCAGCGTTGTCCCAGCGGGGGGGGGTGAGCAGTTCTTC.

The chain couples TRBV4-2 to TRBJ2-7; 12 bases map to TRBD2. The CDR3 extends over 17 amino acids. Germline lookup yields CDR1 LGHNA and CDR2 YNFKEQ. The V segment lost 4 bases and the J segment 4 bases; nucleotides outside the gene matches: 11. In DNA, the CDR3 is TGTGCCAGCAGCCGAATCACGACTAGCGGGGGACAGTACGAGCAGTACTTC. This gives the protein CASSRITTSGGQYEQYF.

The chain recombines TRBV4-2 with TRBJ1-4, with D possibly matching TRBD1 (6 bases). V lost 4 bases and J lost 0, with 9 bases in between. The CDR3 covers 15 residues. The germline V gene encodes CDR1 LGHNA and CDR2 YNFKEQ. In DNA form, the CDR3 reads TGTGCCAGCAGCCGCGGACAGTCAACTAATGAAAAACTGTTTTTT. Translation: CASSRGQSTNEKLFF.

The chain recombines TRBV6-1 with TRBJ1-1, with a tentative D call TRBD1 (6 bases). V was cut by 2 bases and J by 0 bases, with 7 bases left in between. The CDR3 is 14 residues long. Germline loops: CDR1 MNHNS, CDR2 SASEGT. Written as DNA, the CDR3 is TGTGCCAGCAGTGAACAGGGGATGAACACTGAAGCTTTCTTT. This sequence encodes CASSEQGMNTEAFF.

This clone occurred once. The chain combines TRBV4-1 with TRBJ2-3, with 7 nucleotides matching TRBD1. Germline V gives CDR1 MGHRA, CDR2 YSYEKL. This CDR3 region has 16 residues. V lost 0 bases and J lost 1; bases outside the gene matches: 4. The CDR3 region is CASSQEGTVRTDTQYF. The DNA of the CDR3 is TGCGCCAGCAGCCAAGAAGGGACAGTTCGCACAGATACGCAGTATTTT.

This clone was seen only a few times. This rearrangement joins TRBV7-6 to TRBJ1-5, with 8 bases aligning to TRBD1. The germline V gene encodes CDR1 SGHVS and CDR2 FNYEAQ. The CDR3 totals 17 residues. V was pared by 4 bases and J by 9 bases, with 17 bases of the junction left unmatched. This CDR3 is CASSSSSGTGGRWPQHF. As DNA, the CDR3 is TGTGCCAGCAGCTCGAGCTCCGGGACAGGTGGCCGGTGGCCCCAGCATTTT.

This chain connects TRBV9 to TRBJ1-5, with unresolved D. Trimming pared 0 bases from V and 1 base from J, leaving 11 bases between. The CDR3 has 16 residues. Germline CDR1 is SGDLS and CDR2 is YYNGEE. Here the CDR3 reads CASSVGEDGSNQPQHF. In nucleotides, the CDR3 is TGTGCCAGCAGCGTAGGGGAGGATGGGAGCAATCAGCCCCAGCATTTT.

This chain uses TRBV7-3 with TRBJ1-1; a weak D match, TRBD1 (5 bases). Trimming left V 4 bases short and J 5 bases short, with 11 bases between. The CDR3 totals 13 residues. The germline CDR1 and CDR2 sequences are SGHTA and FQGTGA. In nucleotides, the CDR3 is TGTGCCAGCAGCTGGACACAAGAGACTGAAGCTTTCTTT. Amino acid sequence: CASSWTQETEAFF.